This T cell receptor (beta chain) was observed in a study of cytomegalovirus exposure and HLA in healthy donors. Amplification used 60 Vbeta primers and 13 Jbeta primers. Some clones are missing from TCRdb's copy, which holds only in-frame ones; the method was immunoSEQ multiplex PCR. The sample shows about 130,000 clones, 70% to 85% of them seen only once. The ends lost 5 bases at V and 14 bases at J; junction bases unmatched: 8. There are 14 residues in the CDR3. Looked up from germline, CDR1 is SGHTA and CDR2 is FQGNSA. The chain carries TRBV7-2 and TRBJ2-1; TRBD2 matches at 14 bases. The TCR comes from a woman aged 40-49 years in good health and CMV-seropositive. Source material: PBMCs. CDR3 sequence reads: CASSLGTSGSGKFF. CDR3 bases: TGTGCCAGCAGCCTAGGGACTAGCGGGAGTGGAAAGTTCTTC.